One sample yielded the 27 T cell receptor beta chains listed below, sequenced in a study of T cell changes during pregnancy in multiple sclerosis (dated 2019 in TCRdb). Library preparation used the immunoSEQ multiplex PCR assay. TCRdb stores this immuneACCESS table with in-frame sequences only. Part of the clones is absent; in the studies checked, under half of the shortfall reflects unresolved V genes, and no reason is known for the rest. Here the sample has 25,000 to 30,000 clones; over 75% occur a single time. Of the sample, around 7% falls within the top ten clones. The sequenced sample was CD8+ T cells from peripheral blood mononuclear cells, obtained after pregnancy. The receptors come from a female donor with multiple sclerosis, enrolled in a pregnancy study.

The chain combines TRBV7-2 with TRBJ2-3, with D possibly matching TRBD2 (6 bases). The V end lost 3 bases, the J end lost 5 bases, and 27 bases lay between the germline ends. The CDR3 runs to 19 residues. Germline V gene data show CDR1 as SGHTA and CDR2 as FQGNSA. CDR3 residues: CASSFSVYQTRSRGDTQYF. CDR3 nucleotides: TGTGCCAGCAGCTTCTCTGTCTATCAGACTAGATCAAGAGGAGATACGCAGTATTTT.

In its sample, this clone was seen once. The CDR3 loop is CASSAIAGAASTGELFF. CDR3 bases: TGTGCCAGCAGCGCGATAGCGGGAGCTGCGTCGACCGGGGAGCTGTTTTTT. The rearrangement uses TRBV9 and TRBJ2-2; TRBD2 matches at 9 bases. Germline lookup yields CDR1 SGDLS and CDR2 YYNGEE. The CDR3 extends over 17 amino acids. With V trimmed by 3 bases and J by 5 bases, 11 bases remained unmatched.

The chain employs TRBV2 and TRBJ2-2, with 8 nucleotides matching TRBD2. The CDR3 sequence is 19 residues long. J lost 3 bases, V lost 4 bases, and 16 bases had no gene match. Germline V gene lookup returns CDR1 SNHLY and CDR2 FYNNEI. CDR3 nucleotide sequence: TGTGCCAGCAGTGTACCTGGGTTGTTAGCGGGGATTCACACCGGGGAGCTGTTTTTT. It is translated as CASSVPGLLAGIHTGELFF. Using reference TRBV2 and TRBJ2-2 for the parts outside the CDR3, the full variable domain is EPEVTQTPSHQVTQMGQEVILRCVPISNHLYFYWYRQILGQKVEFLVSFYNNEISEKSEIFDDQFSVERPDGSNFTLKIRSTKLEDSAMYFCASSVPGLLAGIHTGELFFGEGSRLTVL.

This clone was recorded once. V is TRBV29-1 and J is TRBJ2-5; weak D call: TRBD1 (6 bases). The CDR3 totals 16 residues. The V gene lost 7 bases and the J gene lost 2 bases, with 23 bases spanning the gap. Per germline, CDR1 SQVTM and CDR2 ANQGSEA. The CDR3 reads CSAGGWMGARQETQYF. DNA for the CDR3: TGCAGCGCCGGCGGCTGGATGGGGGCGCGTCAAGAGACCCAGTACTTC.

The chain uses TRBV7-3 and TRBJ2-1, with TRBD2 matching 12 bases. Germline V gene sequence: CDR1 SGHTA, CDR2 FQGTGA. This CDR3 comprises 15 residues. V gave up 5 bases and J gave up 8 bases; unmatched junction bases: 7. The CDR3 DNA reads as TGTGCCAGCAGCCTTCTAGCGGGAGGGCCGGATGAGCAGTTCTTC. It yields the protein CASSLLAGGPDEQFF.

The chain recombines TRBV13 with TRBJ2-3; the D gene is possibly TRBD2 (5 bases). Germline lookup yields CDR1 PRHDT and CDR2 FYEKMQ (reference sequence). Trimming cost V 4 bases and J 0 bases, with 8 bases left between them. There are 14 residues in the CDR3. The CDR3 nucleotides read TGTGCCAGCAGCTCCCGGACTAGCACAGATACGCAGTATTTT. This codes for CASSSRTSTDTQYF.

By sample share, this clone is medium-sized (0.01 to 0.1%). This chain's CDR3 is CASSLVGLAAADTQYF. The CDR3 nucleotides are TGCGCCAGCAGCTTGGTTGGGCTAGCAGCGGCAGATACGCAGTATTTT. The chain combines TRBV5-1 with TRBJ2-3; D might be TRBD2 (5 bases). The CDR3 runs to 16 residues. The V gene lost 0 bases and the J gene lost 4 bases, with 15 bases spanning the gap. CDR1 and CDR2 (germline): SGHRS, YFSETQ.

The CDR3 reads CASSLVGQGANQPQHF. Here the CDR3 DNA reads TGTGCCAGCAGCTTAGTAGGTCAGGGTGCTAATCAGCCCCAGCATTTT. V is TRBV7-2 and J is TRBJ1-5, with a tentative D call TRBD1 (5 bases). Germline V gene sequence: CDR1 SGHTA, CDR2 FQGNSA. CDR3 length: 16 residues. V shed 1 base and J shed 4 bases, with 14 bases lying between them.

CDR3 protein: CASSSSARTDTQYF. Written as DNA, the CDR3 is TGTGCCAGCAGCTCCAGCGCGCGCACAGATACGCAGTATTTT. This chain connects TRBV7-8 to TRBJ2-3; D not resolved. Germline loops: CDR1 SGHVS, CDR2 FQNEAQ. This CDR3 spans 14 amino acids. V gave up 4 bases and J gave up 1 base, with 9 bases separating them.

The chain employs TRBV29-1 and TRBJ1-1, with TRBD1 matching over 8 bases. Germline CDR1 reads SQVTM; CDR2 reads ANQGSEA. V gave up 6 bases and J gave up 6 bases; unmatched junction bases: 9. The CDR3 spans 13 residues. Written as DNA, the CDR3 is TGCAGCGTCTTTCGACAGGGGCTCCCTGAAGCTTTCTTT. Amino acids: CSVFRQGLPEAFF. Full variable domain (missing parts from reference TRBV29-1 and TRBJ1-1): SAVISQKPSRDICQRGTSLTIQCQVDSQVTMMFWYRQQPGQSLTLIATANQGSEATYESGFVIDKFPISRPNLTFSTLTVSNMSPEDSSIYLCSVFRQGLPEAFFGQGTRLTVV.

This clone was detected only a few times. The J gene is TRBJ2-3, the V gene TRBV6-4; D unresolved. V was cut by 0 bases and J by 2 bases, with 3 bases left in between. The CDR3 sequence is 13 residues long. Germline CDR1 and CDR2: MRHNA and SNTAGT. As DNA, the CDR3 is TGTGCCAGCAGTGACTCGGCCACAGATACGCAGTATTTT. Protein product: CASSDSATDTQYF.

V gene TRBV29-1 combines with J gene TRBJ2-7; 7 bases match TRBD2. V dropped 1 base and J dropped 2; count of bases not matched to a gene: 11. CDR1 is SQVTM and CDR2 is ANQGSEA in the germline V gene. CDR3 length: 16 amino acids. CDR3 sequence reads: CSVEVGEGRGPYEQYF. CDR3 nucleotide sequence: TGCAGCGTTGAAGTTGGGGAGGGGCGAGGCCCCTACGAGCAGTACTTC.

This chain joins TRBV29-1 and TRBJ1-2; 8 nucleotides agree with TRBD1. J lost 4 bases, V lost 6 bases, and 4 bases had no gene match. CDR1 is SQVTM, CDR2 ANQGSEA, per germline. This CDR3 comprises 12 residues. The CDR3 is CSVDREAYGYTF. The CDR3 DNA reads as TGCAGCGTGGACAGGGAGGCCTATGGCTACACCTTC.

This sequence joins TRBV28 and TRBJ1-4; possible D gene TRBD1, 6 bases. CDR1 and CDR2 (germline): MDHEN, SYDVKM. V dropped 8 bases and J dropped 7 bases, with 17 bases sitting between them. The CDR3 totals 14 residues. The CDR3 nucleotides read TGTGCCAGCGCCCTCGGCAGGGGCGGTGAAAAACTGTTTTTT. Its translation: CASALGRGGEKLFF.

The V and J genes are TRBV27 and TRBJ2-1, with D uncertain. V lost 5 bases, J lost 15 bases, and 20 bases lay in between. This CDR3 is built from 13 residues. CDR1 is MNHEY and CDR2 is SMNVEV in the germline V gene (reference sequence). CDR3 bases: TGTGCCAGCAGTGATCCTAGTTACGTCGGGTTGTTCTTC. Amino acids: CASSDPSYVGLFF.

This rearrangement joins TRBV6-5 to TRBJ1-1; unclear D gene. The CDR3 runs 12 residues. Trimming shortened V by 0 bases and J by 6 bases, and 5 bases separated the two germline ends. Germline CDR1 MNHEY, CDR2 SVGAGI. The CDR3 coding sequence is TGTGCCAGCAGTTACTCGAGGTCTGAAGCTTTCTTT. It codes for CASSYSRSEAFF.

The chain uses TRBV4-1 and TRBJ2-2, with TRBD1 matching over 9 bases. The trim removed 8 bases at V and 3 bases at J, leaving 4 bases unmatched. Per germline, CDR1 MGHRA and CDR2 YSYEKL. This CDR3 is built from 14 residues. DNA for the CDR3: TGCGCCAGCCGACAGGGGGGATACACCGGGGAGCTGTTTTTT. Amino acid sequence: CASRQGGYTGELFF.

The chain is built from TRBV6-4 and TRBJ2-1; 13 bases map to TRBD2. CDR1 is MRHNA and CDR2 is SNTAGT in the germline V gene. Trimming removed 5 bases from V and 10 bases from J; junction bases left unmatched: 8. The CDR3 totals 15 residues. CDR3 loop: CASSPLAGGPGEQFF. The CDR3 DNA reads TGTGCCAGCAGTCCACTAGCGGGAGGGCCGGGGGAGCAGTTCTTC.

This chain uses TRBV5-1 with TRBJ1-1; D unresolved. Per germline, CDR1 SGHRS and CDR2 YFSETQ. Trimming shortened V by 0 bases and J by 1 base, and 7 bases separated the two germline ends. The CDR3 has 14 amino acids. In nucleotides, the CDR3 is TGCGCCAGCAGCTTGGTTCCAGAGAACACTGAAGCTTTCTTT. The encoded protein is CASSLVPENTEAFF.

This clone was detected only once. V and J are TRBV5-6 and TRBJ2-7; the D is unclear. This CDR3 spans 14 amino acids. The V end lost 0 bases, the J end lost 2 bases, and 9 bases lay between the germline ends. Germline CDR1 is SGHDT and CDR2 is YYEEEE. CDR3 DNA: TGTGCCAGCAGCTTGGCCCAGGCCCCCTACGAGCAGTACTTC. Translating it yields CASSLAQAPYEQYF.

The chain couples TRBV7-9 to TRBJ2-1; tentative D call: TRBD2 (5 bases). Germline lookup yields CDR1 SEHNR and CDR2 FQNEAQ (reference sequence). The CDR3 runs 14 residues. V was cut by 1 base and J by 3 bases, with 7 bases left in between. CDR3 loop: CASSLGEGYNEQFF. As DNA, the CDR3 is TGTGCCAGCAGCTTAGGTGAGGGCTACAATGAGCAGTTCTTC.

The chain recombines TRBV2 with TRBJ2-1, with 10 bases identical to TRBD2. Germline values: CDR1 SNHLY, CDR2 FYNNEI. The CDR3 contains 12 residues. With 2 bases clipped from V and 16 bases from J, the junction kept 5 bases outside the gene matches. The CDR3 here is CASSESTSGTFF. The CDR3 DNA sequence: TGTGCCAGCAGTGAAAGCACTAGCGGGACCTTCTTC.

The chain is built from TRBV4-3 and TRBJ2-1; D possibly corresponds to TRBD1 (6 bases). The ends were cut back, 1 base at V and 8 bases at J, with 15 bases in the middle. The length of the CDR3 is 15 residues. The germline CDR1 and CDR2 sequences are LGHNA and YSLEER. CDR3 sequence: CASSQGRGRGDEQFF. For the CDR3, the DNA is TGCGCCAGCAGCCAAGGACGCGGCAGGGGCGATGAGCAGTTCTTC.

CDR3 sequence: CASSRTVNTEAFF. The CDR3 nucleotides read TGTGCCAGCAGTAGGACAGTGAACACTGAAGCTTTCTTT. The chain couples TRBV6-1 to TRBJ1-1; D might be TRBD1 (6 bases). The CDR3 contains 13 residues. V was shortened by 5 bases and J by 0 bases, with 7 bases between the two germline ends. Germline loops: CDR1 MNHNS, CDR2 SASEGT.

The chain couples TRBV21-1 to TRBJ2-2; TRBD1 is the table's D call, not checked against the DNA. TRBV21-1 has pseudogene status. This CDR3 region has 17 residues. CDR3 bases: TGTGCCAGCAGCAAAGCGGAGGGGGCGCGAAACACCGGGGAGCTGTTTTTT. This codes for CASSKAEGARNTGELFF.

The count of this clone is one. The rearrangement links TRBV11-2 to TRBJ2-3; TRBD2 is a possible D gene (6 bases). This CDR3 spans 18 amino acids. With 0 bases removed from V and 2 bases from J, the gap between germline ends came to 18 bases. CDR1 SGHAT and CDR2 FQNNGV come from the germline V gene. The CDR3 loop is CASSLDPLRDSNTDTQYF. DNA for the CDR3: TGTGCCAGCAGCTTAGATCCCCTCCGGGACTCGAACACAGATACGCAGTATTTT. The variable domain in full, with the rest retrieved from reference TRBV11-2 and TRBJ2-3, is EAGVAQSPRYKIIEKRQSVAFWCNPISGHATLYWYQQILGQGPKLLIQFQNNGVVDDSQLPKDRFSAERLKGVDSTLKIQPAKLEDSAVYLCASSLDPLRDSNTDTQYFGPGTRLTVL.

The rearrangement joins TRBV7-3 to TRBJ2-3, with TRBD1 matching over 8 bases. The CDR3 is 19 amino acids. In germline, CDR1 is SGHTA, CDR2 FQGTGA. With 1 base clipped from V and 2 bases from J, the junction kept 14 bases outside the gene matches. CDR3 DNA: TGTGCCAGCAGCTTAAAGGGGGGACCCGGACAGGGCTTCACAGATACGCAGTATTTT. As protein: CASSLKGGPGQGFTDTQYF. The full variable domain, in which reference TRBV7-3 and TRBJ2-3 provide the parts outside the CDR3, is GAGVSQTPSNKVTEKGKYVELRCDPISGHTALYWYRQSLGQGPEFLIYFQGTGAADDSGLPNDRFFAVRPEGSVSTLKIQRTERGDSAVYLCASSLKGGPGQGFTDTQYFGPGTRLTVL.